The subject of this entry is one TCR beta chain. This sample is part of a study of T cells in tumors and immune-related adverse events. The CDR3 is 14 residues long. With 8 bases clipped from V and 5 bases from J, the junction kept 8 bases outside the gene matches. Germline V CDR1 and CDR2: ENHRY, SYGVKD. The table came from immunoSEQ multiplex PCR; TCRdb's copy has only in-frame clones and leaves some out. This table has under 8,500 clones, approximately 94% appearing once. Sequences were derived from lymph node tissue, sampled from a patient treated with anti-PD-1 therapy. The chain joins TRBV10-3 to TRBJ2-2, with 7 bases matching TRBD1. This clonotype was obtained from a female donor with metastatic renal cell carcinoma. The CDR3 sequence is CAIQDRLETGELFF. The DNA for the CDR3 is TGTGCCATCCAGGACAGGTTGGAAACCGGGGAGCTGTTTTTT.